The clone carrying this T cell receptor (beta chain) came up many times. Its antigen is undetermined. Template material for amplifying TCR beta CDR3 regions consisted of RNA transcripts. The TCR CDR3 was amplified in a first-round RT-PCR using the HTBI primer set. MiXCR, run by TCRdb on the multiplex PCR reads, gives a single entry per CDR3 protein. Of hundreds of thousands of distinct CDR3 sequences in the sample, roughly 40% were seen once. Diagnosis relied on clinical symptoms, serum thyroxine and TRAb, thyroid ultrasound and orbital computed tomography. Out of about 10 ml of fresh peripheral blood came the PBMCs. This sample is drawn from a study of T cells in Graves' hyperthyroidism and ophthalmopathy. This CDR3 contains 10 residues. Trimming pared 6 bases from V and 6 bases from J, leaving 2 bases between. The study, taken as a whole, reports: The model predicted ophthalmopathy a median approximately seven months before onset. Most clonotypes that expanded in the thyroid above 0.001 also showed up in blood.

The V gene is TRBV12-3 or TRBV12-4, the J gene TRBJ2-2; D not certain. The clonotype comes from a man younger than 30 with Graves' hyperthyroidism. Material: blood. CDR3 in amino acids: CASSPGELFF. As DNA, the CDR3 is TGTGCCAGCAGCCCCGGGGAGCTGTTTTTT.